What follows is one T cell receptor beta chain and its context. The method was immunoSEQ multiplex PCR; TCRdb's version includes in-frame clones alone and lacks a portion of them. Among tens of thousands of clones listed, 75% to 90% were seen once. This sample was included in a study of OX40 agonist ivuxolimab in advanced cancers. From germline, CDR1 is SGHTA and CDR2 FQGTGA. The CDR3 is made up of 16 amino acids. Trimming at V came to 1 base and at J to 2 bases, leaving 3 bases not matched to a gene. The sample consisted of CD4+ or CD8+ T cells sorted from blood, taken in a trial of the OX40 agonist ivuxolimab. The V gene is TRBV7-3, the J gene TRBJ2-2, with 8 bases identical to TRBD2. This sequence was found in an adult with an advanced solid tumor such as melanoma, head and neck, liver or kidney cancer. The CDR3 spells CASSLRGLANTGELFF. DNA of the CDR3: TGTGCCAGCAGCTTAAGAGGACTAGCTAACACCGGGGAGCTGTTTTTT.